This is a list of T cell receptor beta chains from one sample in a study of blood T cell repertoires in COVID-19. The table came from immunoSEQ multiplex PCR; TCRdb's copy has only in-frame clones and leaves some out. The sample contains about 140,000 clones, 88% of which appear only once. Sequencing was done on a sample of peripheral blood. The receptors were gathered from a man aged 45-65 years with active or convalescent COVID-19. CDR3s include the opening cysteine and the closing phenylalanine or tryptophan. Fields, in order: D gene, V gene, J gene, clone size, CDR3 DNA, CDR3 protein. The D gene is left open where the match is weak. For some rows the clone size is stated as once, few or many, or as a class when expanded; others skip it.

>TRBD2|TRBV14|TRBJ2-7|NA
TGTGCCAGCAGCCAAGGCGCAACTAGCGGGAGAACGTACGAGCAGTACTTC
CASSQGATSGRTYEQYF
>TRBD2|TRBV3-1/TRBV3-2|TRBJ2-1|NA
TGTGCCAGCAGCCAAAAATGGCTAGCGGGAGACAATGAGCAGTTCTTC
CASSQKWLAGDNEQFF
>NA|TRBV3-1/TRBV3-2|TRBJ2-7|NA
TGTGCCAGCAGCCGCTTACTGGTTTACGAGCAGTACTTC
CASSRLLVYEQYF
>NA|TRBV7-8|TRBJ1-5|few
TGTGCCAGCAGCTTCTCGGCTGGAGGCAATCAGCCCCAGCATTTT
CASSFSAGGNQPQHF
>TRBD2|TRBV4-2|TRBJ2-1|NA
TGTGCCAGCAGCCAAGCCAGCGGGGCCACCAATGAGCAGTTCTTC
CASSQASGATNEQFF
>TRBD1|TRBV19|TRBJ2-6|NA
TGTGCCAGTAGTACCGGGACAGGGGCTTCCGGGGCCAACGTCCTGACTTTC
CASSTGTGASGANVLTF
>TRBD1|TRBV5-4|TRBJ1-2|NA
TGTGCCAGCAATACACCGGGACAGGGGCACTATGGCTACACCTTC
CASNTPGQGHYGYTF
>TRBD1|TRBV2|TRBJ2-2|once
TGTGCCAGCACCTGGGACAGGTCCGGGGAGCTGTTTTTT
CASTWDRSGELFF
>TRBD2|TRBV14|TRBJ2-7|few
TGTGCCAGCAGCCATGGAGGCGGGAGTCACACCTACGAGCAGTACTTC
CASSHGGGSHTYEQYF
>NA|TRBV5-1|TRBJ2-2|NA
TGCGCCAGCAGCGACAGGACGAACACCGGGGAGCTGTTTTTT
CASSDRTNTGELFF
>NA|TRBV10-2|TRBJ1-1|NA
TGCGCCAGCAGTGAACGTCCTTTTGAGGCTTTCTTT
CASSERPFEAFF
>TRBD1|TRBV18|TRBJ1-5|NA
TGTGCCAGCTCACCCCAGACAGGGCCCAATCAGCCCCAGCATTTT
CASSPQTGPNQPQHF
>NA|TRBV5-4|TRBJ1-6|NA
TGTGCCAGCAGTCTGGACAATCGCGCCTATAATTCACCCCTCCACTTT
CASSLDNRAYNSPLHF
>NA|TRBV30|TRBJ2-5|NA
TGTGCCCGCTGGGTGGGGCATTTCAAGACCCAGTACTTC
CARWVGHFKTQYF
>TRBD1|TRBV28|TRBJ1-4|NA
TGTGCCAGCAGTCCCCTCCGGACAGGGGGTAGCTCTAATGAAAAACTGTTTTTT
CASSPLRTGGSSNEKLFF
>TRBD1|TRBV14|TRBJ2-7|NA
TGTGCCAGCAGCCGAGGACAGGGATCCTACGAGCAGTACTTC
CASSRGQGSYEQYF
>TRBD2|TRBV2|TRBJ2-7|NA
TGTGCCAGCAGTCCGGGTAGCGGGAGCTACGAGCAGTACTTC
CASSPGSGSYEQYF
>NA|TRBV6-5|TRBJ2-7|once
TGTGCCAGCAGTTACTCGCGGAACGAGCAGTACTTC
CASSYSRNEQYF
>NA|TRBV28|TRBJ1-2|once
TGTGCCAGCAGTTTACAAACAGGTACAAGTGGCTACACCTTC
CASSLQTGTSGYTF
>TRBD1|TRBV7-9|TRBJ1-3|NA
TGTGCCAGCAGCTTAGGGACAGGGAATGGAAACACCATATATTTT
CASSLGTGNGNTIYF
>NA|TRBV5-6|TRBJ1-2|NA
TGTGCCAGCACCTTTGGGACTGAGAGGGGCTACACCTTC
CASTFGTERGYTF
>TRBD1|TRBV9|TRBJ1-3|NA
TGTGCCAGCAGCGAGGGGACAGGGAAGCTGCTCGCTGGAAACACCATATATTTT
CASSEGTGKLLAGNTIYF
>NA|TRBV6-5|TRBJ1-2|NA
TGTGCCAGCAGTTTTGGTCAGGGCTATGGCTACACCTTC
CASSFGQGYGYTF
>NA|TRBV11-2|TRBJ1-2|NA
TGTGCCAGCAGCTACGGGGACTATGGCTACACCTTC
CASSYGDYGYTF
>TRBD1|TRBV5-1|TRBJ2-7|few
TGCGCCAGCAGCTCCGGGACAGGGGCCTACGAGCAGTACTTC
CASSSGTGAYEQYF
>NA|TRBV3-1/TRBV3-2|TRBJ2-7|once
TGTGCCAGCAGTCCGATTATAAGCCGGGCCTACGAGCAGTACTTC
CASSPIISRAYEQYF
>TRBD1|TRBV3-1/TRBV3-2|TRBJ2-5|NA
TGTGCCAGCAGCCAAGCCGGACAGGGTGAGACCCAGTACTTC
CASSQAGQGETQYF
>NA|TRBV28|TRBJ1-4|NA
TGTGCCAGCAGCCCTGCGGGGGGCGTTAATGAAAAACTGTTTTTT
CASSPAGGVNEKLFF
>TRBD2|TRBV7-8|TRBJ2-1|NA
TGTGCCAGCAGCCGAGGACTAGCGGGAGATGGCTATGAGCAGTTCTTC
CASSRGLAGDGYEQFF
>NA|TRBV7-7|TRBJ2-5|NA
TGTGCTAGCAGCTTACGGGGGAGCGGGCAAGAGACCCAGTACTTC
CASSLRGSGQETQYF
>TRBD2|TRBV4-2|TRBJ2-3|NA
TGTGCCAGCAGCCAAGTCAGCCAGCGGGAGAGCCGCACAGATACGCAGTATTTT
CASSQVSQRESRTDTQYF
>NA|TRBV7-3|TRBJ1-1|few
TGTGCCAGCAGCTTAGACAGAGGCACTGAAGCTTTCTTT
CASSLDRGTEAFF
>NA|TRBV4-1|TRBJ2-3|NA
TGCGCCAGCAGCCAAGATCCAGTGAGCGGACTGTTCACAGATACGCAGTATTTT
CASSQDPVSGLFTDTQYF
>NA|TRBV4-3|TRBJ1-2|NA
TGCGCCAGCAGCCAAGCCCCAGGGTTTACGGATTTCTATGGCTACACCTTC
CASSQAPGFTDFYGYTF
>TRBD2|TRBV29-1|TRBJ2-1|NA
TGCAGCGTTGAGACACTAGCGGGAGGGTACAATGAGCAGTTCTTC
CSVETLAGGYNEQFF
>NA|TRBV2|TRBJ1-2|NA
TGTGCCAGCAGACAGAACTATGGCTACACCTTC
CASRQNYGYTF
>TRBD1|TRBV28|TRBJ2-1|NA
TGTGCCAGCAGTTGGGGACAGGGGTCCTACAATGAGCAGTTCTTC
CASSWGQGSYNEQFF